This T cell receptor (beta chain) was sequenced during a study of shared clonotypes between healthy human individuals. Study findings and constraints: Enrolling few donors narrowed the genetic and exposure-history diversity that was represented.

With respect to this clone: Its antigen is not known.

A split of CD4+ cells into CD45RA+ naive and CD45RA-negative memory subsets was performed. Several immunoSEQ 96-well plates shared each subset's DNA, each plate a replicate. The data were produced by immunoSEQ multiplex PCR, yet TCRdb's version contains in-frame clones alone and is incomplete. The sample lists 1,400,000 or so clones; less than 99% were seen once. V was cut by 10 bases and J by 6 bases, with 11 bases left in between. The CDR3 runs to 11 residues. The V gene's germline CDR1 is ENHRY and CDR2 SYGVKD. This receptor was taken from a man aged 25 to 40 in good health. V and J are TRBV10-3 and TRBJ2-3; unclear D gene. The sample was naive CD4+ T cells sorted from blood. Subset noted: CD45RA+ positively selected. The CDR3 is CATRLGDTQYF. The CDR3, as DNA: TGTGCCACCCGGCTTGGGGATACGCAGTATTTT.